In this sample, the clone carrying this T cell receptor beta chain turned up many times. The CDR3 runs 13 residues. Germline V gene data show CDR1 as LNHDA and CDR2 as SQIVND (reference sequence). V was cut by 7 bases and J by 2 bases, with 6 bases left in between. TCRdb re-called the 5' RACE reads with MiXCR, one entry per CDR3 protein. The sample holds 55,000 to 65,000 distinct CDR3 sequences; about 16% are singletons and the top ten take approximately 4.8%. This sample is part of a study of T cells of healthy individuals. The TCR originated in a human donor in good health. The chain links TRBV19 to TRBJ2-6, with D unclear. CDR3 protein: CASTGTGANVLTF. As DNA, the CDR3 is TGTGCCAGTACAGGAACTGGGGCCAACGTCCTGACTTTC.